One TCR beta chain is described in this entry. This record belongs to a study of OX40 agonist ivuxolimab in advanced cancers. Measured with immunoSEQ multiplex PCR; TCRdb has only the in-frame clones, and not every one. This sample has fewer than 85,000 clones, with 65% to 90% found just once. V dropped 4 bases and J dropped 7 bases, with 13 bases sitting between them. CDR3 length equals 12 residues. Germline CDR1 and CDR2: SQVTM and ANQGSEA. This material consisted of CD4+ or CD8+ T cells sorted from blood, taken in a trial of the OX40 agonist ivuxolimab. The source is an adult with an advanced solid tumor such as melanoma, head and neck, liver or kidney cancer. The V call is TRBV29-1, the J call TRBJ1-2; D not certain. The CDR3 nucleotides read TGCAGCGTTGGGGCGGCTTGGGGTGGCTACACCTTC. Its protein is CSVGAAWGGYTF.